A few counts support the clone carrying this T cell receptor beta chain. The antigen is not known. This CDR3 is built from 13 residues. Germline V gene sequence: CDR1 SGDLS, CDR2 YYNGEE. Trimming took off 0 bases at V and 6 bases at J, with 7 bases between the two ends. Some clones are missing from TCRdb's copy, which holds only in-frame ones; the method was immunoSEQ multiplex PCR. The sample shows more than 20,000 clones, roughly two thirds of them seen only once. The source of the sample is a study of vaccination effects on CD4 cells after COVID-19. Background on the study: Convalescent patients (n = two) were sampled 16 days and one week prevaccination.

Antigen-specific CD4+ T cells expanded by the ViraFEST assay with viral peptide pools were then sequenced. Isolating CD4+ T cells followed about 10 days of culture. The individual was infected with SARS-CoV-2 between March and December 2020, as confirmed by PCR. Cells had half their medium changed to IL-2 medium on days 3 and 7. Study-wide points: The study dataset contains few convalescent patients and includes no early post-infection timepoints. Marked clonal contraction was seen in infection- and vaccine-induced clones late after vaccination.

This sequence was found in a human donor who had a prior SARS-CoV-2 infection. This chain links TRBV9 with TRBJ1-5, with no clear D. Sequencing was performed on CD4+ T cells from PBMCs cultured with SARS-CoV-2 spike peptides, taken before COVID-19 vaccination. The CDR3 nucleotides are TGTGCCAGCAGCGTAGGAGAGGGTCAGCCCCAGCATTTT. Residues: CASSVGEGQPQHF.